Following are 29 T cell receptor beta chains from one sample sequenced in a study of T-cell reconstitution after alpha-beta-depleted transplantation in children. The authors prepared the TCRbeta library with unique molecular identifiers. TCRdb reprocessed the PCR reads with MiXCR, giving one entry per CDR3 protein. The sample contains about 600,000 distinct CDR3 sequences, about 23% of which appear only once. Sequenced material: PBMCs, mostly from graft donor cells, taken 360 days after TCRalphabeta/CD19-depleted stem cell transplant. The receptor set was obtained from a boy under two years old who had a stem cell transplant for acute myeloid leukemia, so the T cells may come from the graft donor.

In its sample, this clonotype was seen many times. The chain uses TRBV12-3 or TRBV12-4 and TRBJ2-7; 9 positions match TRBD2. CDR3 length: 15 amino acids. V was clipped by 1 base and J by 1 base; unmatched bases: 2. The CDR3 loop is CASSLESGGSYEQYF. In DNA form, the CDR3 reads TGTGCCAGCAGTTTAGAGAGCGGGGGGTCCTACGAGCAGTACTTC.

This clonotype has a handful of counts. The chain is built from TRBV6-5 and TRBJ2-1; possibly TRBD1 or TRBD2 for D (5 bases each). From germline, CDR1 is MNHEY and CDR2 SVGAGI. Trimming took off 2 bases at V and 6 bases at J, with 14 bases between the two ends. The CDR3 covers 15 residues. The CDR3 nucleotides read TGTGCCAGCAGTTACAAGGGCAGGGCGGGCAATGAGCAGTTCTTC. Its translation: CASSYKGRAGNEQFF.

This clonotype was counted only a few times. The chain is built from TRBV20-1 and TRBJ1-5, with TRBD1 as a possible D gene (6 bases). CDR1 is DFQATT and CDR2 is SNEGSKA in the germline V gene (reference sequence). V was trimmed by 6 bases and J by 6 bases, leaving 18 bases between them. CDR3 length: 14 amino acids. The CDR3 DNA reads as TGCAGTGCGACCAGGGGTTGGGGCGGTCAGCCCCAGCATTTT. Translated: CSATRGWGGQPQHF.

This clonotype was observed at least ten times. The V call is TRBV12-3 or TRBV12-4, the J call TRBJ1-5; D ambiguous. CDR3 length: 16 amino acids. The V end was cut by 6 bases, the J end by 2 bases, with 17 bases between. CDR3 bases: TGTGCCAGCAGCCCCTCCCCAAGTCGGGGCAATCAGCCCCAGCATTTT. Protein product: CASSPSPSRGNQPQHF.

Many counts were recorded for this clonotype. The chain has TRBV12-3 or TRBV12-4 and TRBJ2-5; a possible D gene is TRBD1 (7 bases). With 5 bases removed from V and 3 bases from J, the gap between germline ends came to 22 bases. This CDR3 contains 17 residues. Here the CDR3 DNA reads TGTGCCAGCAGTCTGCCTAGGGGGCCCTGGGGGGAAGAGACCCAGTACTTC. As protein: CASSLPRGPWGEETQYF.

This clonotype was seen only a few times. The chain has TRBV20-1 and TRBJ2-7; 7 bases map to TRBD1. The trim removed 5 bases at V and 0 bases at J, leaving 10 bases unmatched. From germline, CDR1 is DFQATT and CDR2 SNEGSKA (reference sequence). The CDR3 length is 15 residues. The CDR3 DNA sequence: TGCAGTGCTTCTTCACCGGGACAGAGCTCCTACGAGCAGTACTTC. Translated: CSASSPGQSSYEQYF.

V is TRBV12-3 or TRBV12-4 and J is TRBJ1-1, with D unresolved. This CDR3 contains 15 residues. The V end was cut by 4 bases, the J end by 4 bases, with 16 bases between. As DNA, the CDR3 is TGTGCCAGCAGTTACGAGGGAAGCCCTTTCACTGAAGCTTTCTTT. Translated: CASSYEGSPFTEAFF.

The chain uses TRBV7-8 and TRBJ2-2; possible D gene TRBD2, 6 bases. V was shortened by 1 base and J by 4 bases, with 13 bases between the two germline ends. Germline CDR1 and CDR2: SGHVS and FQNEAQ. The CDR3 spans 16 residues. The CDR3 DNA reads TGTGCCAGCAGCTTAGACGGCGGGGTCAGCACCGGGGAGCTGTTTTTT. This encodes CASSLDGGVSTGELFF.

This clonotype was observed many times. This chain uses TRBV5-1 with TRBJ2-5; 8 bases align to TRBD1. Trimming at V came to 3 bases and at J to 5 bases, leaving 9 bases not matched to a gene. The CDR3 is 15 residues long. Germline-derived CDR1 and CDR2 are SGHRS and YFSETQ. CDR3 sequence: CASSWMDRDSETQYF. CDR3 DNA: TGCGCCAGCAGCTGGATGGACAGGGATTCGGAGACCCAGTACTTC.

This clonotype was counted ten times or more. The chain employs TRBV21-1 and TRBJ1-1. TRBV21-1 is a pseudogene. The CDR3 has 15 residues. CDR3 coding DNA: TGTGCCAGCAGCAAAGGTGGTCAGAGGAACACTGAAGCTTTCTTT. It specifies CASSKGGQRNTEAFF.

This clonotype was counted at least ten times. The chain couples TRBV20-1 to TRBJ2-5; weak D call: TRBD1 (6 bases). This CDR3 spans 17 amino acids. V lost 1 base and J lost 3, with 21 bases in between. CDR1 DFQATT and CDR2 SNEGSKA come from the germline V gene (reference sequence). The CDR3 nucleotides read TGCAGTGCTAGAGGGGGCCTCACAAGGGGGTCGAAAGAGACCCAGTACTTC. Translated: CSARGGLTRGSKETQYF.

A few counts support this clonotype. The V and J genes are TRBV5-4 and TRBJ2-1; D may be TRBD2 (7 bases). The CDR3 totals 21 residues. V was cut by 0 bases and J by 9 bases, with 34 bases left in between. The germline CDR1 and CDR2 sequences are SGHNT and YYREEE (reference sequence). The CDR3 nucleotides are TGTGCCAGCAGCTTGGAGGGTAGGGGGGGGGCGTTCCTTAGCAGGGGCGGTGAGCAGTTCTTC. Its protein is CASSLEGRGGAFLSRGGEQFF.

This clonotype was seen repeatedly, ten times or more. The V call is TRBV29-1, the J call TRBJ2-5; 10 bases match TRBD1. CDR3 length: 15 residues. Germline V gives CDR1 SQVTM, CDR2 ANQGSEA. V gave up 3 bases and J gave up 5 bases; unmatched junction bases: 9. In DNA, the CDR3 is TGCAGCGTTGATCGGTTGACAGGGGGCGGCGAGACCCAGTACTTC. It encodes CSVDRLTGGGETQYF.

The V call is TRBV6-1, the J call TRBJ2-1; 7 nucleotides match TRBD2. Trimming took 3 bases from V and 6 from J; bases not matched to a gene: 8. The CDR3 is 15 amino acids. CDR1 and CDR2 from the germline V gene are MNHNS and SASEGT. Here the CDR3 DNA reads TGTGCCAGCAGTGAGGGACTAACCCCCCCCAATGAGCAGTTCTTC. It is translated as CASSEGLTPPNEQFF.

This clonotype was detected a few times. The rearrangement uses TRBV5-5 and TRBJ2-7; perhaps TRBD2 as D (6 bases). Germline values: CDR1 SGHKS, CDR2 YYEKEE (reference sequence). CDR3 size: 15 residues. Trimming cost V 2 bases and J 3 bases, with 15 bases left between them. In DNA, the CDR3 is TGTGCCAGCAGCTTCTGGGCCCTCGGGGGCTACGAGCAGTACGTC. As protein: CASSFWALGGYEQYV.

This clonotype was seen repeatedly, ten times or more. The gene calls are TRBV10-3 and TRBJ2-3; 8 bases fit TRBD2. With 10 bases clipped from V and 1 base from J, the junction kept 7 bases outside the gene matches. Germline V gene lookup returns CDR1 ENHRY and CDR2 SYGVKD. The CDR3 runs to 14 residues. The CDR3 DNA reads TGTGCCACCTCCCCGGGACTAGGCACAGATACGCAGTATTTT. Amino acid sequence: CATSPGLGTDTQYF.

This chain uses TRBV25-1 with TRBJ1-6; tentative D call: TRBD1 (5 bases). The V and J ends lost 1 base and 9 bases respectively, with 10 bases between them. CDR3 length: 14 amino acids. Germline assignment: CDR1 MGHDK and CDR2 SYGVNS. CDR3 loop: CASSEWDQGSPLHF. The CDR3 DNA reads TGTGCCAGCAGTGAATGGGACCAAGGTTCACCCCTCCACTTT.

The table lists this clonotype with many counts. The chain recombines TRBV20-1 with TRBJ2-1; D not resolved. Trimming pared 0 bases from V and 5 bases from J, leaving 20 bases between. The CDR3 loop spans 17 amino acids. The germline V gene encodes CDR1 DFQATT and CDR2 SNEGSKA (reference sequence). The CDR3 sequence: CSARDRRAHRRNNEQFF. CDR3 coding DNA: TGCAGTGCTAGAGATCGAAGGGCCCACCGTCGGAACAATGAGCAGTTCTTC.

V is TRBV20-1 and J is TRBJ1-1; 9 bases are a match to TRBD1. Germline trimming cut 7 bases from V and 3 bases from J; bases unmatched to any gene: 9. The CDR3 runs to 14 residues. Germline V gene lookup returns CDR1 DFQATT and CDR2 SNEGSKA (reference sequence). The CDR3 coding sequence is TGCAGTGTACCGCTCGGACAGGGGTACACTGAAGCTTTCTTT. This codes for CSVPLGQGYTEAFF.

This chain links TRBV20-1 with TRBJ2-4; the D gene could be TRBD1 or TRBD2 (5 bases each). Germline V CDR1 and CDR2: DFQATT, SNEGSKA (reference sequence). V dropped 0 bases and J dropped 0 bases, with 9 bases sitting between them. The CDR3 contains 15 residues. The CDR3 coding sequence is TGCAGTGCTAGAGATCGAGGGGAAGCCAAAAACATTCAGTACTTC. This translates into CSARDRGEAKNIQYF.

This chain's CDR3 is CASSYTGAANYGYTF. CDR3 DNA: TGTGCCAGCAGTTACACAGGGGCCGCTAACTATGGCTACACCTTC. This chain connects TRBV6-5 to TRBJ1-2; 7 nucleotides align to TRBD1. The CDR3 totals 15 residues. Germline CDR1 and CDR2: MNHEY and SVGAGI. V was pared by 2 bases and J by 0 bases, with 3 bases of the junction left unmatched.

This clonotype appeared many times. The V gene is TRBV24-1, the J gene TRBJ2-5; 12 bases line up with TRBD2. The germline V gene encodes CDR1 KGHDR and CDR2 SFDVKD. The CDR3 has 14 residues. The V segment lost 9 bases and the J segment 5 bases; nucleotides outside the gene matches: 6. The DNA of the CDR3 is TGTGCCACCGCTAGCGGGGGGGCAGGGGAGACCCAGTACTTC. Its translation: CATASGGAGETQYF.

V is TRBV6-8 and J is TRBJ1-1; no clear D gene. The V gene's germline CDR1 is MNHGY and CDR2 SAAAGT. This CDR3 has 16 amino acids. V was cut by 2 bases and J by 2 bases, with 15 bases left in between. CDR3 amino acids: CASSYDLARSNTEAFF. The CDR3 region has the DNA TGTGCCAGCAGTTACGATCTCGCGCGGAGCAACACTGAAGCTTTCTTT.

This clonotype occurred many times. J is TRBJ2-7 and V is TRBV24-1; D is ambiguous. CDR1 is KGHDR and CDR2 is SFDVKD in the germline V gene. The CDR3 spans 11 residues. Trimming left V 6 bases short and J 2 bases short, with 4 bases between. The chain's CDR3 is CATSQAYEQYF. The CDR3 nucleotides are TGTGCCACCAGTCAGGCCTACGAGCAGTACTTC.

The CDR3 is CSVEANGGVGQYF. The CDR3 DNA follows: TGCAGCGTTGAAGCGAACGGGGGGGTGGGGCAGTACTTC. V is TRBV29-1 and J is TRBJ2-7, with TRBD2 matching over 8 bases. CDR1 and CDR2 (germline): SQVTM, ANQGSEA. This CDR3 spans 13 amino acids. V lost 1 base to trimming and J lost 9 bases; unmatched junction nucleotides: 8.

The chain recombines TRBV24-1 with TRBJ2-1; the D call may be TRBD1 or TRBD2 (6 bases each). The CDR3 length is 16 residues. V lost 2 bases, J lost 4 bases, and 14 bases lay in between. Germline-derived CDR1 and CDR2 are KGHDR and SFDVKD. The CDR3 region has the DNA TGTGCCACCAGTGATTCCCCCGGGGGCCTGTACAATGAGCAGTTCTTC. It specifies CATSDSPGGLYNEQFF.

This clonotype was counted ten times or more. V gene TRBV12-3 or TRBV12-4 combines with J gene TRBJ2-7; D is possibly TRBD1 (5 bases). This CDR3 has 11 residues. Between the trimmed V and J ends, which lost 5 bases and 6 bases, there was a span of 8 bases. The CDR3 here is CASSVRVEQYF. The CDR3 region has the DNA TGTGCCAGCAGTGTCAGGGTCGAGCAGTACTTC.

In this sample, this clonotype turned up a few times. This chain joins TRBV7-2 and TRBJ2-5, with D possibly TRBD1 on 6 matching bases. The germline V and J ends were trimmed by 4 bases and 5 bases, with 17 bases remaining between them. The germline CDR1 and CDR2 sequences are SGHTA and FQGNSA. This CDR3 has 15 amino acids. The CDR3 protein is CASSSTGSRWETQYF. CDR3 bases: TGTGCCAGCAGCTCGACAGGTAGTAGATGGGAGACCCAGTACTTC.

The V and J genes are TRBV28 and TRBJ2-5; 10 bases are a match to TRBD1. The V gene's germline CDR1 is MDHEN and CDR2 SYDVKM. With V trimmed by 4 bases and J by 9 bases, 8 bases remained unmatched. This CDR3 contains 14 residues. The CDR3 sequence is CASSSGTGVAAQYF. Here the CDR3 DNA reads TGTGCCAGCAGTTCCGGGACAGGGGTCGCGGCCCAGTACTTC.